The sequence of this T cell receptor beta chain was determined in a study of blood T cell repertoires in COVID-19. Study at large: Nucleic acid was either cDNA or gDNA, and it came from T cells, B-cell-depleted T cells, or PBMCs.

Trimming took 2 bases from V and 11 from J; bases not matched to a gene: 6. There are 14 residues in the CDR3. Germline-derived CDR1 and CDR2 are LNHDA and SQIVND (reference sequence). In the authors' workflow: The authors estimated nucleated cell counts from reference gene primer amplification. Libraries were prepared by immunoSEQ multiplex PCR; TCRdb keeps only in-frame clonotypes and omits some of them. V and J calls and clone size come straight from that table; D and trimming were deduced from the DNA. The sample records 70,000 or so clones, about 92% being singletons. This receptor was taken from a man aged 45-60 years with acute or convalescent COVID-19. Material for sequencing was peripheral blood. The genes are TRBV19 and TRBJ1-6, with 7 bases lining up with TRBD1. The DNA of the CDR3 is TGTGCCAGTAGTATACACAGGGGACAAACACCCCTCCACTTT. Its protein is CASSIHRGQTPLHF.